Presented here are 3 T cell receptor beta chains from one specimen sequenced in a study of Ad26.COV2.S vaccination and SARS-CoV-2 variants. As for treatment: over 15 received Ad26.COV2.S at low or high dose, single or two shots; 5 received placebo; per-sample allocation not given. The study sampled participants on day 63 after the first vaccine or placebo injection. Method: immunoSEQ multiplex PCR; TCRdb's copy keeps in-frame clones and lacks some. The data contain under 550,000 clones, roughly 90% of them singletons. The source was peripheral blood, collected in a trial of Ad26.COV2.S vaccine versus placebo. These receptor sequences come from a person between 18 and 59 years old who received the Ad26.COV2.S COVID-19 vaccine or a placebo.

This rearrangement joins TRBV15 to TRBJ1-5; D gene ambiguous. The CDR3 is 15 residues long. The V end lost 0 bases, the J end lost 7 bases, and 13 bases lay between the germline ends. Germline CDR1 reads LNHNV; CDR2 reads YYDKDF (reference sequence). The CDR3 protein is CATSRDQGFGQPQHF. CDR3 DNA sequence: TGTGCCACCAGCAGAGATCAAGGGTTCGGACAGCCCCAGCATTTT.

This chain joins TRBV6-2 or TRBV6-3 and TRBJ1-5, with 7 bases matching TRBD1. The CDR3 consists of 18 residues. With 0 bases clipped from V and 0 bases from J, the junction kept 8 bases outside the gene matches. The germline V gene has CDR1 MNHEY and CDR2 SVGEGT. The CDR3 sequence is CASSYSGQRPDSNQPQHF. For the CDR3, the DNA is TGTGCCAGCAGTTACTCGGGACAGAGGCCCGATAGCAATCAGCCCCAGCATTTT.

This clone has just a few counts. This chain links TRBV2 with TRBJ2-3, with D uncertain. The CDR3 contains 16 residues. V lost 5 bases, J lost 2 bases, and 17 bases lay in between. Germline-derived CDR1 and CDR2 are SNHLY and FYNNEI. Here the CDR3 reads CASSPRLIGNTDTQYF. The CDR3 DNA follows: TGTGCCAGCAGTCCCAGATTAATCGGAAACACAGATACGCAGTATTTT.